The 30 T cell receptor beta chains listed next were all sequenced from one sample in a study of Graves' ophthalmopathy and Graves' hyperthyroidism. The study amplified TCR beta CDR3 regions using RNA transcripts. First-round RT-PCR with HTBI primers preceded a second-round multiplex PCR. TCRdb re-derived calls from the multiplex PCR reads in MiXCR, one entry per CDR3 protein. The profile shows some 240,000 distinct CDR3 sequences, about 47% of them singletons. The sample comprised peripheral blood. The source of these receptors is an adult man with Graves' ophthalmopathy.

This clonotype was recorded at least ten times. The chain has TRBV7-9 and TRBJ1-5, with 8 bases that match TRBD1. Trimming at V came to 5 bases and at J to 8 bases, leaving 8 bases not matched to a gene. The CDR3 length is 14 residues. Looked up from germline, CDR1 is SEHNR and CDR2 is FQNEAQ (reference sequence). CDR3 nucleotide sequence: TGTGCCAGCAGCCTCACGGACAGGGAGGAGCCCCAGCATTTT. Translation: CASSLTDREEPQHF.

This clonotype has just a few counts. The V and J genes are TRBV5-4 and TRBJ1-1; 7 bases are a match to TRBD1. Per germline, CDR1 SGHNT and CDR2 YYREEE (reference sequence). The V segment lost 5 bases and the J segment 3 bases; nucleotides outside the gene matches: 7. This CDR3 has 14 amino acids. The CDR3 coding sequence is TGTGCCAGCAGGAAGGGGGCTGACGACACTGAAGCTTTCTTT. Protein product: CASRKGADDTEAFF.

The rearrangement joins TRBV11-2 to TRBJ1-3; D is unclear. Trimming took 4 bases from V and 9 from J, leaving 13 bases between them. Germline V gene sequence: CDR1 SGHAT, CDR2 FQNNGV. This CDR3 comprises 13 residues. The CDR3 reads CASSSTPGGTIYF. The CDR3 DNA follows: TGTGCCAGCAGCTCGACCCCAGGTGGCACCATATATTTT.

The chain links TRBV5-4 to TRBJ1-1; D unresolved. V dropped 9 bases and J dropped 3 bases, with 18 bases sitting between them. The CDR3 runs 14 residues. Looked up from germline, CDR1 is SGHNT and CDR2 is YYREEE (reference sequence). The CDR3 reads CAILLTEADTEAFF. CDR3 coding DNA: TGTGCCATCCTATTAACCGAGGCGGACACTGAAGCTTTCTTT.

The chain links TRBV5-8 to TRBJ2-2; D is uncertain. The CDR3 has 13 residues. Trimming removed 2 bases from V and 1 base from J, with 3 bases in between. In germline, CDR1 is SGHTS, CDR2 YDEGEE. The chain's CDR3 is CASSFQNTGELFF. CDR3 sequence (DNA): TGTGCCAGCAGCTTCCAGAACACCGGGGAGCTGTTTTTT.

The V and J genes are TRBV12-5 and TRBJ1-1; D perhaps matches TRBD1 (6 bases). The CDR3 consists of 12 residues. Germline CDR1 LGHNT, CDR2 FRNRAP. The V and J ends lost 6 bases and 11 bases respectively, with 16 bases between them. Here the CDR3 reads CASGHPTGRAFF. As DNA, the CDR3 is TGTGCTAGTGGCCACCCCACAGGGCGGGCTTTCTTT.

The V gene is TRBV7-9, the J gene TRBJ2-2, with 12 bases fitting TRBD2. Germline loops: CDR1 SEHNR, CDR2 FQNEAQ (reference sequence). The trim removed 6 bases at V and 5 bases at J, leaving 10 bases unmatched. The CDR3 runs 17 residues. This CDR3 reads CASSLASGGGRTGELFF. The DNA of the CDR3 is TGTGCCAGCAGTTTGGCTAGCGGGGGGGGAAGGACCGGGGAGCTGTTTTTT.

This clonotype was detected only a few times. The chain is built from TRBV24-1 and TRBJ2-7; D remains ambiguous. Germline CDR1 reads KGHDR; CDR2 reads SFDVKD. The germline V and J ends were trimmed by 3 bases and 7 bases, with 6 bases remaining between them. The CDR3 length is 11 residues. CDR3 protein: CATSDAFEQYF. Written as DNA, the CDR3 is TGTGCCACCAGTGATGCCTTTGAGCAGTACTTC.

The CDR3 spells CAWSREKLFF. CDR3 nucleotides: TGTGCCTGGAGTCGGGAAAAACTGTTTTTT. The V gene is TRBV30, the J gene TRBJ1-4; D gene uncertain. The V gene lost 2 bases and the J gene lost 8 bases, with 3 bases spanning the gap. This CDR3 is built from 10 residues. In germline, CDR1 is GTSNPN, CDR2 SVGIG (reference sequence).

This rearrangement joins TRBV4-1 to TRBJ2-5, with TRBD2 matching 12 bases. Germline V CDR1 and CDR2: MGHRA, YSYEKL. The CDR3 runs to 15 residues. V lost 6 bases and J lost 4; bases outside the gene matches: 6. CDR3 sequence (DNA): TGCGCCAGCAGGTATACGGGACTAGCGGGAGAGACCCAGTACTTC. It codes for CASRYTGLAGETQYF.

With regard to this clonotype: The germline gene is not matched at one end of the junction; a read error may be the cause. This chain links TRBV5-1 with TRBJ1-1; D possibly corresponds to TRBD1 (6 bases). The germline V gene encodes CDR1 SGHRS and CDR2 YFSETQ. The CDR3 has 13 amino acids. The CDR3 here is CASSLGRGTETFF. Written as DNA, the CDR3 is TGCGCCAGCAGCTTGGGCAGGGGCACTGAAACTTTCTTT.

The rearrangement joins TRBV7-9 to TRBJ2-7, with 9 positions matching TRBD1. The germline V gene has CDR1 SEHNR and CDR2 FQNEAQ (reference sequence). The ends lost 5 bases at V and 4 bases at J; junction bases unmatched: 9. There are 15 residues in the CDR3. As DNA, the CDR3 is TGTGCCAGCAGCCCCGCGGGACAGGGAAGGTACGAGCAGTACTTC. This sequence encodes CASSPAGQGRYEQYF.

The sample holds a few counts of this clonotype. This rearrangement joins TRBV2 to TRBJ2-7; possibly TRBD2 for D (6 bases). CDR1 is SNHLY, CDR2 FYNNEI, per germline. The CDR3 sequence is 13 residues long. The germline V and J ends were trimmed by 7 bases and 2 bases, with 12 bases remaining between them. CDR3 bases: TGTGCCAGCACGGGGGACGGAACCTACGAGCAGTACTTC. Encoded protein: CASTGDGTYEQYF.

The chain combines TRBV5-1 with TRBJ1-1, with a weak D call TRBD1 (5 bases). This CDR3 contains 13 residues. The V end lost 2 bases, the J end lost 7 bases, and 12 bases lay between the germline ends. The V gene's germline CDR1 is SGHRS and CDR2 YFSETQ. This CDR3 is CASSFQGGGEAFF. The CDR3 nucleotides are TGCGCCAGCAGCTTTCAGGGAGGAGGTGAAGCTTTCTTT.

There are many counts of this clonotype. The V call is TRBV24-1, the J call TRBJ2-7; the D is unclear. Germline CDR1 KGHDR, CDR2 SFDVKD. Trimming removed 4 bases from V and 6 bases from J, with 12 bases in between. The CDR3 runs 13 residues. The CDR3 DNA reads as TGTGCCACCAGTGACTATGAGTCTGCCGAGCAGTACTTC. Protein: CATSDYESAEQYF.

This clonotype was counted between two and nine times. V gene TRBV27 combines with J gene TRBJ1-1, with no clear D. In germline, CDR1 is MNHEY, CDR2 SMNVEV (reference sequence). Trimming left V 5 bases short and J 5 bases short, with 18 bases between. This CDR3 region has 15 residues. The CDR3 DNA reads as TGTGCCAGCAGTGCCGAGGAGGTTGGTAGGACTGAAGCTTTCTTT. This gives the protein CASSAEEVGRTEAFF.

The chain carries TRBV24-1 and TRBJ1-5, with D perhaps TRBD1 (6 bases). CDR1 is KGHDR, CDR2 SFDVKD, per germline. The CDR3 loop spans 13 amino acids. The V and J ends lost 11 bases and 5 bases respectively, with 15 bases between them. The DNA of the CDR3 is TGTGCCAGCACCGGGGGGGGGCATCAGCCCCAGCATTTT. Encoded protein: CASTGGGHQPQHF.

The chain combines TRBV7-2 with TRBJ1-2; D might be TRBD1 (5 bases). Germline values: CDR1 SGHTA, CDR2 FQGNSA. Trimming pared 1 base from V and 8 bases from J, leaving 11 bases between. The CDR3 length is 13 residues. The CDR3 region has the DNA TGTGCCAGCAGCTTAGACGTCGGGGGGGGCTACACCTTC. This encodes CASSLDVGGGYTF.

Worth noting for this clonotype: At one boundary the junction diverges from the germline segment, which might be a read error. This rearrangement joins TRBV7-7 to TRBJ2-1, with D perhaps matching TRBD1 (6 bases). Germline assignment: CDR1 SSHAT and CDR2 FNYEAQ (reference sequence). This CDR3 contains 13 residues. CDR3 loop: CASSQDRVNEQFF. The DNA of the CDR3 is TGTGCTAGCAGCCAGGACAGAGTCAATGAGCAGTTCTTC. The whole variable domain, filled in from reference TRBV7-7 and TRBJ2-1, reads GAGVSQSPRYKVTKRGQDVTLRCDPISSHATLYWYQQALGQGPEFLTYFNYEAQPDKSGLPSDRFSAERPEGSISTLTIQRTEQRDSAMYRCASSQDRVNEQFFGPGTRLTVL.

This clonotype has a handful of counts. The CDR3 spells CASSLGDRGKLFF. CDR3 coding DNA: TGTGCCAGCAGTTTAGGGGACAGGGGAAAACTGTTTTTT. This rearrangement joins TRBV2 to TRBJ1-4; TRBD1 agrees at 10 bases. Looked up from germline, CDR1 is SNHLY and CDR2 is FYNNEI. Trimming took 5 bases from V and 10 from J; bases not matched to a gene: 4. CDR3 length: 13 residues. Combining the CDR3 with reference TRBV2 and TRBJ1-4 gives the whole variable domain EPEVTQTPSHQVTQMGQEVILRCVPISNHLYFYWYRQILGQKVEFLVSFYNNEISEKSEIFDDQFSVERPDGSNFTLKIRSTKLEDSAMYFCASSLGDRGKLFFGSGTQLSVL.

The chain recombines TRBV5-6 with TRBJ2-1; 13 nucleotides match TRBD2. The V and J ends lost 3 bases and 5 bases, in that order; junction bases with no gene match: 11. CDR1 SGHDT and CDR2 YYEEEE come from the germline V gene. The CDR3 covers 18 residues. In DNA, the CDR3 is TGTGCCAGCAGCTCTCCGGAAGGACTAGCGGGGGCCAACAATGAGCAGTTCTTC. Translating it yields CASSSPEGLAGANNEQFF.

The V call is TRBV5-1, the J call TRBJ2-7; D remains unclear. The CDR3 is 15 residues long. Germline CDR1 SGHRS, CDR2 YFSETQ. V was trimmed by 1 base and J by 2 bases, leaving 13 bases between them. CDR3 loop: CASSLSGPATYEQYF. The CDR3 DNA reads TGCGCCAGCAGCTTGTCTGGGCCCGCCACCTACGAGCAGTACTTC.

This clonotype was detected ten times or more. The V and J genes are TRBV7-2 and TRBJ1-3, with 7 bases identical to TRBD1. Trimming at V came to 6 bases and at J to 0 bases, leaving 2 bases not matched to a gene. This CDR3 is 14 amino acids long. Germline values: CDR1 SGHTA, CDR2 FQGNSA. CDR3 region: CASSRDSSGNTIYF. The DNA for the CDR3 is TGTGCCAGCAGTAGGGACAGCTCTGGAAACACCATATATTTT.

The genes are TRBV11-2 and TRBJ2-2; D gene ambiguous. Germline V gene sequence: CDR1 SGHAT, CDR2 FQNNGV. This CDR3 is built from 14 residues. V was shortened by 5 bases and J by 9 bases, with 16 bases between the two germline ends. The CDR3 loop reads CASSARLDNRELFF. In DNA, the CDR3 is TGTGCCAGCAGCGCGCGTCTGGATAATCGGGAGCTGTTTTTT.

This CDR3 is CASTFGTGGFNEQYF. CDR3 DNA: TGTGCCAGCACCTTTGGGACAGGGGGCTTCAACGAGCAGTACTTC. The V call is TRBV12-3 or TRBV12-4, the J call TRBJ2-7; 12 bases agree with TRBD1. The CDR3 extends over 15 amino acids. Trimming at V came to 7 bases and at J to 5 bases, leaving 9 bases not matched to a gene.

The V gene is TRBV10-2, the J gene TRBJ2-5; perhaps D is TRBD1 or TRBD2 (5 bases each). Germline assignment: CDR1 WSHSY and CDR2 SAAADI. The CDR3 is 16 amino acids. V was shortened by 6 bases and J by 5 bases, with 22 bases between the two germline ends. CDR3 sequence (DNA): TGCGCCAGCAGCTTAAACGGACGGCCAGAGGGGGAGACCCAGTACTTC. Amino acids: CASSLNGRPEGETQYF.

This clonotype was counted only a few times. The chain has TRBV9 and TRBJ2-6; D ambiguous. The V end was cut by 0 bases, the J end by 0 bases, with 7 bases between. Germline CDR1 is SGDLS and CDR2 is YYNGEE. The CDR3 sequence is 16 residues long. The CDR3 coding sequence is TGTGCCAGCAGCGTAGGGGTAAGCTCTGGGGCCAACGTCCTGACTTTC. Its protein is CASSVGVSSGANVLTF.

Of note for this clonotype: The missing conserved phenylalanine or tryptophan at the end of this CDR3 makes a read error likely. No DNA is shown, since the ends of the CDR3 on it are uncertain; the CDR3 is the one TCRdb lists. The gene calls are TRBV7-9 and TRBJ1-4; the tabulated D call, TRBD1, remains unverified against the DNA. The CDR3 adds up to 9 amino acids, both ends counted. Germline lookup yields CDR1 SEHNR and CDR2 FQNEAQ (reference sequence). This CDR3 is CASSLVPGG.

This clonotype was detected ten times or more. This chain uses TRBV29-1 with TRBJ1-2; 9 bases line up with TRBD1. Trimming removed 4 bases from V and 1 base from J; junction bases left unmatched: 1. The CDR3 loop spans 13 amino acids. Germline lookup yields CDR1 SQVTM and CDR2 ANQGSEA. The CDR3 bases are TGCAGCGTTGGGACAGGGGATAACTATGGCTACACCTTC. Its translation: CSVGTGDNYGYTF.

Only one count was recorded for this clonotype. The V gene is TRBV6-6, the J gene TRBJ2-7, with a tentative D call TRBD1 (6 bases). The CDR3 contains 14 residues. The germline gives CDR1 MNHNY, CDR2 SVGAGI (reference sequence). V gave up 2 bases and J gave up 7 bases, with 15 bases separating them. CDR3 nucleotide sequence: TGTGCCAGCAGTTACCCACAGGGAGATCGGGAGCAGTACTTC. Translating it yields CASSYPQGDREQYF.